Below, 12 T cell receptor beta chains from the same sample are listed, as sequenced in a study of blood T cell repertoires in COVID-19. Using immunoSEQ multiplex PCR, the repertoire was profiled, and TCRdb retains in-frame clones only, with some absent. The data contain roughly 300,000 clones, just over 85% of them seen just once; the ten biggest clones take up around 4%. Specimen: PBMCs or T cells enriched from blood (not recorded which). These receptors all stem from a woman aged 40 to 50 with acute COVID-19.

The chain combines TRBV11-2 with TRBJ2-3, with 9 bases identical to TRBD2. Germline CDR1 SGHAT, CDR2 FQNNGV. The CDR3 covers 17 residues. J was trimmed by 4 bases and V by 5 bases; bases with no gene match: 13. CDR3 DNA sequence: TGTGCCAGCAGCCCCCGTCGGGCGGGGGGGCACGCAGATACGCAGTATTTT. Translation: CASSPRRAGGHADTQYF.

The chain joins TRBV28 to TRBJ1-5; possibly TRBD1 for D (5 bases). Germline lookup yields CDR1 MDHEN and CDR2 SYDVKM. The CDR3 spans 15 residues. V was shortened by 1 base and J by 3 bases, with 10 bases between the two germline ends. The CDR3 nucleotides read TGTGCCAGCAGTTTATTGCCAGGGCCCAATCAGCCCCAGCATTTT. Amino acids: CASSLLPGPNQPQHF.

The chain links TRBV7-6 to TRBJ2-7, with a possible D match to TRBD1 (5 bases). Looked up from germline, CDR1 is SGHVS and CDR2 is FNYEAQ. V gave up 7 bases and J gave up 4 bases, with 32 bases separating them. This CDR3 is 19 amino acids long. The CDR3 bases are TGTGCCAGCACGGCTGGGAAATTGGTGGGGCAAAGCCCATATTACGAGCAGTACTTC. Translated, it gives CASTAGKLVGQSPYYEQYF.

For the CDR3, the DNA is TGCGCCAGCAGCCAAGTAGCGGGGACCCCAGTGGATGAGCAGTTCTTC. Its translation: CASSQVAGTPVDEQFF. J is TRBJ2-1 and V is TRBV4-1; the match to TRBD2 covers 8 bases. Germline V gives CDR1 MGHRA, CDR2 YSYEKL. The CDR3 has 16 amino acids. V shed 1 base and J 8 bases; nucleotides not matched to a gene: 10.

V is TRBV14 and J is TRBJ2-5; D is possibly TRBD2 (6 bases). The CDR3 covers 17 residues. Per germline, CDR1 SGHDN and CDR2 FVKESK. With 1 base removed from V and 2 bases from J, the gap between germline ends came to 17 bases. CDR3 DNA sequence: TGTGCCAGCAGCCAAGGTCGAGGGATGGGGAGGCAAGAGACCCAGTACTTC. Encoded protein: CASSQGRGMGRQETQYF.

The chain carries TRBV15 and TRBJ1-1; 10 bases map to TRBD1. Germline V gene sequence: CDR1 LNHNV, CDR2 YYDKDF (reference sequence). V lost 4 bases to trimming and J lost 5 bases; unmatched junction nucleotides: 4. The CDR3 length is 14 residues. CDR3 residues: CATSKDRGRTEAFF. The DNA for the CDR3 is TGTGCCACCAGCAAAGACAGGGGGCGGACTGAAGCTTTCTTT. Full variable domain (missing parts from reference TRBV15 and TRBJ1-1): DAMVIQNPRYQVTQFGKPVTLSCSQTLNHNVMYWYQQKSSQAPKLLFHYYDKDFNNEADTPDNFQSRRPNTSFCFLDIRSPGLGDTAMYLCATSKDRGRTEAFFGQGTRLTVV.

The CDR3 region is CASRTGLYRETQYF. For the CDR3, the DNA is TGTGCCAGCAGGACAGGGTTATATCGAGAGACCCAGTACTTC. The chain carries TRBV2 and TRBJ2-5, with TRBD1 matching 7 bases. This CDR3 has 14 residues. The germline V gene has CDR1 SNHLY and CDR2 FYNNEI. The trim removed 6 bases at V and 4 bases at J, leaving 8 bases unmatched.

The V call is TRBV13, the J call TRBJ2-5; TRBD2 matches at 13 bases. The CDR3 spans 16 residues. J gave up 2 bases and V 4 bases, and 4 bases lay outside the gene matches. Germline V CDR1 and CDR2: PRHDT, FYEKMQ (reference sequence). Here the CDR3 reads CASSSGLAGAQETQYF. In DNA, the CDR3 is TGTGCCAGCAGCTCCGGACTAGCGGGGGCTCAAGAGACCCAGTACTTC.

The chain recombines TRBV5-1 with TRBJ2-1; 15 nucleotides line up with TRBD2. Trimming removed 4 bases from V and 4 bases from J; junction bases left unmatched: 6. The CDR3 length is 17 residues. Germline CDR1 reads SGHRS; CDR2 reads YFSETQ. CDR3 residues: CASSPGLAGGFYNEQFF. The CDR3 DNA is TGCGCCAGCAGCCCGGGACTAGCGGGGGGATTTTACAATGAGCAGTTCTTC.

The V call is TRBV5-1, the J call TRBJ2-3, with TRBD2 identical over 10 bases. The CDR3 spans 18 residues. Trimming took 0 bases from V and 4 from J; bases not matched to a gene: 11. Germline V gives CDR1 SGHRS, CDR2 YFSETQ. The chain's CDR3 is CASSLEPAGGPGSDTQYF. The DNA of the CDR3 is TGCGCCAGCAGCTTGGAGCCAGCGGGGGGGCCAGGTTCAGATACGCAGTATTTT.

The rearrangement uses TRBV7-3 and TRBJ2-3, with 8 nucleotides matching TRBD2. The germline V gene encodes CDR1 SGHTA and CDR2 FQGTGA. This CDR3 contains 15 residues. The ends lost 1 base at V and 6 bases at J; junction bases unmatched: 6. Here the CDR3 DNA reads TGTGCCAGCAGCTTAAACGGGAGGGCCCCCGATACGCAGTATTTT. Protein product: CASSLNGRAPDTQYF.

The chain uses TRBV12-3 or TRBV12-4 and TRBJ2-1; a weak D match, TRBD2 (6 bases). The CDR3 is 13 residues long. V lost 6 bases, J lost 8 bases, and 14 bases lay in between. The CDR3 loop reads CASSRPRDYEQFF. In DNA, the CDR3 is TGTGCCAGCAGCCGCCCCCGGGACTATGAGCAGTTCTTC.